Included here is one TCR beta chain sequence, with context. V was clipped by 5 bases and J by 5 bases; unmatched bases: 5. CDR1 is LNHDA and CDR2 is SQIVND in the germline V gene (reference sequence). The CDR3 has 15 amino acids. The sample originates from a study of blood T cell repertoires in COVID-19. Study details: T cells, B-cell-depleted T cells, or PBMCs provided the cDNA or gDNA that served as material.

The assay was immunoSEQ multiplex PCR, and TCRdb's table has in-frame clones only and misses some. The sample has about 43,000 clones, around 81% seen once; the top ten hold about 48%. Sequencing was carried out using peripheral blood. This chain connects TRBV19 to TRBJ2-1; 11 bases are shared with TRBD2. The receptor was derived from a woman older than 75 with acute or convalescent COVID-19. CDR3 loop: CASSFSGGANNEQFF. CDR3 in DNA: TGTGCCAGTAGTTTTAGCGGGGGGGCGAACAATGAGCAGTTCTTC. Full variable domain (outside the CDR3, taken from reference TRBV19 and TRBJ2-1): DGGITQSPKYLFRKEGQNVTLSCEQNLNHDAMYWYRQDPGQGLRLIYYSQIVNDFQKGDIAEGYSVSREKKESFPLTVTSAQKNPTAFYLCASSFSGGANNEQFFGPGTRLTVL.